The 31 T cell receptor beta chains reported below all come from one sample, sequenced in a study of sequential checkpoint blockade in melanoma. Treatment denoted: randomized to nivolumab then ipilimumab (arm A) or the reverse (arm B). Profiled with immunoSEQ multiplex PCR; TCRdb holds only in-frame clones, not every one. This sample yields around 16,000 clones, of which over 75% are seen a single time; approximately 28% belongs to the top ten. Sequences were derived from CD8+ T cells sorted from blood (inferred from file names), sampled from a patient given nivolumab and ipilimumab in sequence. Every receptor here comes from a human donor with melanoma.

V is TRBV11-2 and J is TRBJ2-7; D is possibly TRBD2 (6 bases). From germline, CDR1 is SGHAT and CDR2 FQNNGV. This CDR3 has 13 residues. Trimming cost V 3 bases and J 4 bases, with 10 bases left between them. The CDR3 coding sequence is TGTGCCAGCAGCTTGGGGGGACGATACGAGCAGTACTTC. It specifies CASSLGGRYEQYF.

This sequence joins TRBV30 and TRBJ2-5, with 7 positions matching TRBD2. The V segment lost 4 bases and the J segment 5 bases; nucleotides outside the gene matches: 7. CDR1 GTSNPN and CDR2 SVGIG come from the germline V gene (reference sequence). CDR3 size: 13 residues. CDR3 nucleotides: TGTGCCTGGAAGAACGGGGGGTGGGAGACCCAGTACTTC. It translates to CAWKNGGWETQYF. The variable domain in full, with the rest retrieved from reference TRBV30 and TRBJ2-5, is SQTIHQWPATLVQPVGSPLSLECTVEGTSNPNLYWYRQAAGRGLQLLFYSVGIGQISSEVPQNLSASRPQDRQFILSSKKLLLSDSGFYLCAWKNGGWETQYFGPGTRLLVL.

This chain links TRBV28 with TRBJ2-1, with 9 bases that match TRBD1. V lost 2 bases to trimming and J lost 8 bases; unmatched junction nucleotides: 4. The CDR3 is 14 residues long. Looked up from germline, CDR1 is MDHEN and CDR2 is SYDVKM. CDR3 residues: CASSLDRGSDEQFF. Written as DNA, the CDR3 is TGTGCCAGCAGTTTAGACAGGGGGAGCGATGAGCAGTTCTTC.

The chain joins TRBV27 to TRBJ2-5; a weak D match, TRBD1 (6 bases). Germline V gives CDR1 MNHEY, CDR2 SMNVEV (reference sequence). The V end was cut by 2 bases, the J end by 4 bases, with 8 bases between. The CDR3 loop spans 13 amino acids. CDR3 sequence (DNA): TGTGCCAGCAGTTTAGGGACACGAGAGACCCAGTACTTC. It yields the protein CASSLGTRETQYF.

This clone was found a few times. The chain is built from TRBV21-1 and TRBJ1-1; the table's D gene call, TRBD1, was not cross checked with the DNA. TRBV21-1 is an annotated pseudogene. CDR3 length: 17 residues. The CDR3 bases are TGTGCCAGCAGCAAAGTTGGTCTGGGGTGCTGGACAGCTGAAGCTTTCTTT. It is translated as CASSKVGLGCWTAEAFF.

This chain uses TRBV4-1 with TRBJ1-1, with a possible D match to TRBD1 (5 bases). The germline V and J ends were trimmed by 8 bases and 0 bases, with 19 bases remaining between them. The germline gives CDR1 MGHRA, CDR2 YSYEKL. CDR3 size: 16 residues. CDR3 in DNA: TGCGCCAGCCTCGCCAGCATGACAGTTTTGAACACTGAAGCTTTCTTT. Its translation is CASLASMTVLNTEAFF.

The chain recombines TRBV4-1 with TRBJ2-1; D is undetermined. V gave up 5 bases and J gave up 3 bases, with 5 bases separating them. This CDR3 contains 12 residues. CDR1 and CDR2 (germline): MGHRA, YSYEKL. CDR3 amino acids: CASSNSYNEQFF. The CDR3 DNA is TGCGCCAGCAGCAACAGCTACAATGAGCAGTTCTTC.

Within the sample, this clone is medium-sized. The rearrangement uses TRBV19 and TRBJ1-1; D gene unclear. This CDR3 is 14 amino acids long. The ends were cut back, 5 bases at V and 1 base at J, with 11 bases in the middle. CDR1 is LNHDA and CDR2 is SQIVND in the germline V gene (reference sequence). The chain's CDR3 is CASSPRHTNTEAFF. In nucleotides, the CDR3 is TGTGCCAGTAGTCCGAGACACACGAACACTGAAGCTTTCTTT.

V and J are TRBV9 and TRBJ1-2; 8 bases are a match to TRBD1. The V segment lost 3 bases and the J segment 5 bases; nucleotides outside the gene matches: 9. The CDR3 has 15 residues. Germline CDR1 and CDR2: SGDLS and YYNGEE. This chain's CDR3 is CASSAGTGDIYGYTF. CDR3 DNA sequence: TGTGCCAGCAGCGCCGGGACAGGCGACATTTATGGCTACACCTTC. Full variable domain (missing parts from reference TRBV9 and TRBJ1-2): DSGVTQTPKHLITATGQRVTLRCSPRSGDLSVYWYQQSLDQGLQFLIQYYNGEERAKGNILERFSAQQFPDLHSELNLSSLELGDSALYFCASSAGTGDIYGYTFGSGTRLTVV.

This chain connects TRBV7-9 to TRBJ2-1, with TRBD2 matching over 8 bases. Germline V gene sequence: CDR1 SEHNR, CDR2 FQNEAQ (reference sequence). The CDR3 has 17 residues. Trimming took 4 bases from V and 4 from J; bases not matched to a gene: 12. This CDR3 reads CASSSFSGGEHYNEQFF. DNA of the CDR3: TGTGCCAGCAGCTCCTTCTCCGGGGGGGAGCATTACAATGAGCAGTTCTTC.

The CDR3 loop is CASSIRPGLAGATYEQYF. For the CDR3, the DNA is TGTGCCAGTAGTATTCGTCCAGGACTAGCGGGGGCCACCTACGAGCAGTACTTC. This chain links TRBV19 with TRBJ2-7; 13 bases agree with TRBD2. Germline CDR1 LNHDA, CDR2 SQIVND (reference sequence). The CDR3 runs to 18 residues. V gave up 3 bases and J gave up 2 bases; unmatched junction bases: 10.

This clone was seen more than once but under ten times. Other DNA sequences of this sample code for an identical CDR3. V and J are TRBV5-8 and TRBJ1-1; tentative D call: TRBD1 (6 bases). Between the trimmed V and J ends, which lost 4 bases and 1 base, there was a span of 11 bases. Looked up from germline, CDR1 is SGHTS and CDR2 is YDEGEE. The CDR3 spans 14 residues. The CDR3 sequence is CASSPWTANTEAFF. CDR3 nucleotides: TGTGCCAGCAGCCCTTGGACAGCGAACACTGAAGCTTTCTTT.

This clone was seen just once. The CDR3 loop is CASSSTGAPGTAFF. CDR3 bases: TGTGCCAGTTCTTCTACAGGGGCCCCCGGTACAGCTTTCTTT. This sequence joins TRBV6-4 and TRBJ1-1; 7 bases map to TRBD1. Germline CDR1 and CDR2: MRHNA and SNTAGT. V lost 9 bases to trimming and J lost 10 bases; unmatched junction nucleotides: 17. The CDR3 is made up of 14 amino acids.

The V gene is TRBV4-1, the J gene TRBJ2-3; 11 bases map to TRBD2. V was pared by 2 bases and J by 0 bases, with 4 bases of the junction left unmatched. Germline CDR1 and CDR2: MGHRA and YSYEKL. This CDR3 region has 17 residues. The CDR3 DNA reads TGCGCCAGCAGCCAAACTAGCGGGGGACCTAGCACAGATACGCAGTATTTT. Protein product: CASSQTSGGPSTDTQYF.

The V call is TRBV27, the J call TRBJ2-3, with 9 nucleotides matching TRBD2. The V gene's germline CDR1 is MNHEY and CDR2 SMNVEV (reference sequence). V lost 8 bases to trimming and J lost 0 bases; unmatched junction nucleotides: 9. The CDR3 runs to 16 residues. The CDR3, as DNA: TGTGCCAGCGCTTTGACTAGCGGCTCTAGCACAGATACGCAGTATTTT. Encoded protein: CASALTSGSSTDTQYF.

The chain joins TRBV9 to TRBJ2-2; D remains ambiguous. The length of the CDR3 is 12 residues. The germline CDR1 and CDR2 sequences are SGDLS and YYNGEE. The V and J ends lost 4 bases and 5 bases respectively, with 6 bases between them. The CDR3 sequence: CASSQATGELFF. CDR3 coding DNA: TGTGCCAGCAGCCAAGCTACCGGGGAGCTGTTTTTT.

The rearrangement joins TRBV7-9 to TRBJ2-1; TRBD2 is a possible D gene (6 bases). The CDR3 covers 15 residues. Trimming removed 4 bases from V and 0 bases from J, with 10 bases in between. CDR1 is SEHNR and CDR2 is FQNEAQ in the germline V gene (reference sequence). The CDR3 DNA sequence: TGTGCCAGCAGCTCTGGGGGGAGCTCCTACAATGAGCAGTTCTTC. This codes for CASSSGGSSYNEQFF.

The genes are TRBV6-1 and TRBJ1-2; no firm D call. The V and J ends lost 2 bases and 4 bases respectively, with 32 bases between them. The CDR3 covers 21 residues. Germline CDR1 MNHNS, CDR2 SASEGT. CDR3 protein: CASSEMEAALPVYLRAYGYTF. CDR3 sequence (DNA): TGTGCCAGCAGTGAAATGGAGGCGGCCCTCCCCGTTTACCTGCGGGCCTATGGCTACACCTTC.

CDR3 bases: TGTGCCAGCAGTCCGCGGACTAATGAGCAGTTCTTC. This encodes CASSPRTNEQFF. V gene TRBV27 combines with J gene TRBJ2-1; D possibly corresponds to TRBD2 (5 bases). Germline V CDR1 and CDR2: MNHEY, SMNVEV (reference sequence). The CDR3 has 12 residues. The V gene lost 5 bases and the J gene lost 7 bases, with 9 bases spanning the gap.

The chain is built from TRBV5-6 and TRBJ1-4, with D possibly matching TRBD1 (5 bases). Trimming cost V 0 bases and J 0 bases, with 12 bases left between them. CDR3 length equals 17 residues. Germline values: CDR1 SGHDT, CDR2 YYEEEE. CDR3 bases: TGTGCCAGCAGCTTGGGGACATTCGGAACAACTAATGAAAAACTGTTTTTT. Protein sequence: CASSLGTFGTTNEKLFF.

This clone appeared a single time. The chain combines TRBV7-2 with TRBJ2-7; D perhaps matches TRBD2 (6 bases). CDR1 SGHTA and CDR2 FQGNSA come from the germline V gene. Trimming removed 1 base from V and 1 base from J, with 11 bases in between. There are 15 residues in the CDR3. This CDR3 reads CASSLEGLASYEQYF. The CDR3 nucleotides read TGTGCCAGCAGCTTAGAAGGGCTAGCGTCCTACGAGCAGTACTTC.

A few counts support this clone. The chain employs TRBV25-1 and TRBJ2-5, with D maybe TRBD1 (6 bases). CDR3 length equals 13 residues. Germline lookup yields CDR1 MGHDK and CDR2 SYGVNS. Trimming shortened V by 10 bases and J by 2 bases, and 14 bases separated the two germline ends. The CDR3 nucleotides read TGTGCCACCTCGCGGACAGAGCAAGAGACCCAGTACTTC. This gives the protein CATSRTEQETQYF.

CDR3 DNA sequence: TGTGCCAGCACCCCTGAGTTCCAAGAGACCCAGTACTTC. This encodes CASTPEFQETQYF. The chain has TRBV6-1 and TRBJ2-5, with D unclear. Between the trimmed V and J ends, which lost 7 bases and 1 base, there was a span of 10 bases. Germline CDR1 and CDR2: MNHNS and SASEGT. CDR3 length equals 13 residues.

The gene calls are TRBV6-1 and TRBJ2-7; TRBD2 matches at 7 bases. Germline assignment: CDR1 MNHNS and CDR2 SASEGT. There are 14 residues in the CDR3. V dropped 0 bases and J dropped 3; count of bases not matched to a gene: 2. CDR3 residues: CASSEARGIYEQYF. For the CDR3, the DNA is TGTGCCAGCAGTGAAGCGCGGGGGATCTACGAGCAGTACTTC.

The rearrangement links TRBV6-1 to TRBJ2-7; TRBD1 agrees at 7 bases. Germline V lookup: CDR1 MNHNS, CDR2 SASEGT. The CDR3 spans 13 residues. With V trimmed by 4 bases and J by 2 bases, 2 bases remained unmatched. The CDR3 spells CASSGQGTYEQYF. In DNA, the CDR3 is TGTGCCAGCAGTGGACAGGGAACCTACGAGCAGTACTTC.

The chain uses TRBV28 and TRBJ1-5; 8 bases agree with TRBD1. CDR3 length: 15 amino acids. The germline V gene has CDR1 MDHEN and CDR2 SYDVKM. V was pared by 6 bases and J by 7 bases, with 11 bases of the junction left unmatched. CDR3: CASSRGTGVTQPQHF. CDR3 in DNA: TGTGCCAGCAGCCGTGGGACAGGCGTCACCCAGCCCCAGCATTTT. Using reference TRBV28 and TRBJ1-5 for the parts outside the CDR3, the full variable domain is DVKVTQSSRYLVKRTGEKVFLECVQDMDHENMFWYRQDPGLGLRLIYFSYDVKMKEKGDIPEGYSVSREKKERFSLILESASTNQTSMYLCASSRGTGVTQPQHFGDGTRLSIL.

The chain's CDR3 is CASSFLSGLAGNEQFF. The CDR3 DNA reads as TGTGCCAGCAGTTTCCTATCGGGACTAGCGGGCAATGAGCAGTTCTTC. The genes are TRBV27 and TRBJ2-1; the match to TRBD2 covers 12 bases. The CDR3 loop spans 16 amino acids. CDR1 and CDR2 (germline): MNHEY, SMNVEV (reference sequence). V dropped 3 bases and J dropped 6; count of bases not matched to a gene: 6.

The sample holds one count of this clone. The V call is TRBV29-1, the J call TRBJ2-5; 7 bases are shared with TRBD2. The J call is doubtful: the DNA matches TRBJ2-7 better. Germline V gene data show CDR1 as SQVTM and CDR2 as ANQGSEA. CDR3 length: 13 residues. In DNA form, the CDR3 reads TGCAGCGTTGAGCTAGCGGACCCCTACGAGCAGTACTTC. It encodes CSVELADPYEQYF.

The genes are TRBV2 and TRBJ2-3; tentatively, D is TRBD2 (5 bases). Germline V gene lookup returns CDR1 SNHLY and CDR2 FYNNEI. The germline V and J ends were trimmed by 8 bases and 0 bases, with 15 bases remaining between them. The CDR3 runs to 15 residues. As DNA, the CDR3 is TGTGCCAGCGATCTGGAGGATTATAGCACAGATACGCAGTATTTT. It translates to CASDLEDYSTDTQYF.

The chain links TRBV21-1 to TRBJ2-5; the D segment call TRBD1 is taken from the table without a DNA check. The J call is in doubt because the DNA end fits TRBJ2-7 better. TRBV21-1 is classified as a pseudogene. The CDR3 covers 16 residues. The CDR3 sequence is CASSKQGEQESYEQYF. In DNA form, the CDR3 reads TGTGCCAGCAGCAAACAGGGGGAGCAGGAGTCCTACGAGCAGTACTTC.

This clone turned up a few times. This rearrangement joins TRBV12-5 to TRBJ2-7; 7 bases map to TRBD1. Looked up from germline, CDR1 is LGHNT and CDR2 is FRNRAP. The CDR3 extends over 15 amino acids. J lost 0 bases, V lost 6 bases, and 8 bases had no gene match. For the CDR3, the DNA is TGTGCTAGTGGGGGAAACAGGGGCAGCTCCTACGAGCAGTACTTC. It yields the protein CASGGNRGSSYEQYF.